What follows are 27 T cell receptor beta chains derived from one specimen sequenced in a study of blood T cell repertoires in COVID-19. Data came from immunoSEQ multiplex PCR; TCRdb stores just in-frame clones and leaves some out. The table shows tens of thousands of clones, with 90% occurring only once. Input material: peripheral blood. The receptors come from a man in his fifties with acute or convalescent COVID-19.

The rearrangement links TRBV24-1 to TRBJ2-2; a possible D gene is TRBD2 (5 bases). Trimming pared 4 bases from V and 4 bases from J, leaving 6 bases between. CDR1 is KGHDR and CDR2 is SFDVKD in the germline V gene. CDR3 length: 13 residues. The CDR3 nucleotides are TGTGCCACCAGTGACGAGGGCACCGGGGAGCTGTTTTTT. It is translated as CATSDEGTGELFF.

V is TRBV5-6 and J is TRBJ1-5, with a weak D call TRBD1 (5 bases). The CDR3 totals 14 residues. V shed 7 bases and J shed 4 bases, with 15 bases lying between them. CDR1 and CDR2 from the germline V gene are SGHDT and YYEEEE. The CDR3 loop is CASQKGFRNQPQHF. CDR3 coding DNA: TGTGCCAGCCAAAAGGGGTTCCGGAATCAGCCCCAGCATTTT.

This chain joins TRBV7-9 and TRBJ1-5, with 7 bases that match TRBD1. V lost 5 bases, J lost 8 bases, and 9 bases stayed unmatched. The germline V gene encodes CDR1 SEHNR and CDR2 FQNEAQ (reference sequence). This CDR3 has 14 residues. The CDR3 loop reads CASSAIGGSEPQHF. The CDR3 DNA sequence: TGTGCCAGCAGCGCAATAGGGGGCAGTGAGCCCCAGCATTTT.

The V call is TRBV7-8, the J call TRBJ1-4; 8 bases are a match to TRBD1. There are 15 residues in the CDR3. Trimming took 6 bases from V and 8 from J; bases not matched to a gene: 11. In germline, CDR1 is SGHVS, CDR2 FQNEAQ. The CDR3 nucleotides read TGTGCCAGCAGTCCAAGGACAGGGCCGGGCGAAAAACTGTTTTTT. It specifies CASSPRTGPGEKLFF.

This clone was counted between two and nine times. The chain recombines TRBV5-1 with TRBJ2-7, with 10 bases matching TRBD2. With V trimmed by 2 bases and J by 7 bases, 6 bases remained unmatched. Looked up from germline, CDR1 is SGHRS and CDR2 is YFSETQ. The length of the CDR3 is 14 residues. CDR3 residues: CASSLGSGRGEQYF. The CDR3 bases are TGCGCCAGCAGCTTAGGGAGCGGGAGGGGTGAGCAGTACTTC. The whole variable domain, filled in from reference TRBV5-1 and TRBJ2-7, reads KAGVTQTPRYLIKTRGQQVTLSCSPISGHRSVSWYQQTPGQGLQFLFEYFSETQRNKGNFPGRFSGRQFSNSRSEMNVSTLELGDSALYLCASSLGSGRGEQYFGPGTRLTVT.

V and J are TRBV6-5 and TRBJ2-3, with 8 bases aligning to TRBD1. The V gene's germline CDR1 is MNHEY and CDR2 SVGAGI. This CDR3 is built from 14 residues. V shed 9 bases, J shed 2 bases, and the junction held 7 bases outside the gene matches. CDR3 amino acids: CASAPTGATDTQYF. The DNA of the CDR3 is TGTGCCAGTGCACCGACAGGGGCCACAGATACGCAGTATTTT.

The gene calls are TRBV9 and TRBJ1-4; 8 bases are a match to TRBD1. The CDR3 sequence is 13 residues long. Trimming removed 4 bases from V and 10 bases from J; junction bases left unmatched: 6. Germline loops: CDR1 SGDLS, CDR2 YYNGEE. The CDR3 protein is CASSPRQGAKLFF. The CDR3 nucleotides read TGTGCCAGCAGCCCCCGCCAGGGGGCAAAACTGTTTTTT.

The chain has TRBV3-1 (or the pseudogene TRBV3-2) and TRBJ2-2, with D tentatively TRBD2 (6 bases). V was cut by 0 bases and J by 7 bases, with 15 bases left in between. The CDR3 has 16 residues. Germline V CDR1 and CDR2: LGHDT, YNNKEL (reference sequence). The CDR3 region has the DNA TGTGCCAGCAGCCAAGAAAAGGGGCGGGGAATCGGGGAGCTGTTTTTT. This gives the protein CASSQEKGRGIGELFF.

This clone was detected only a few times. The CDR3 protein is CASSAGGVTYEQYF. The CDR3, as DNA: TGTGCCAGTAGCGCCGGAGGAGTCACCTACGAGCAGTACTTC. This sequence joins TRBV19 and TRBJ2-7; D is perhaps TRBD2 (5 bases). The CDR3 consists of 14 residues. V gave up 6 bases and J gave up 2 bases, with 14 bases separating them. Per the germline V gene, CDR1 is LNHDA and CDR2 is SQIVND (reference sequence).

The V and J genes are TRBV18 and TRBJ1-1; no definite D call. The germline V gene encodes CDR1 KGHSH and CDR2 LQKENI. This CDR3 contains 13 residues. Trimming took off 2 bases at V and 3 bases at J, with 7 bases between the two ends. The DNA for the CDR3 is TGTGCCAGCTCACCAAACGGGTACACTGAAGCTTTCTTT. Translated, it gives CASSPNGYTEAFF.

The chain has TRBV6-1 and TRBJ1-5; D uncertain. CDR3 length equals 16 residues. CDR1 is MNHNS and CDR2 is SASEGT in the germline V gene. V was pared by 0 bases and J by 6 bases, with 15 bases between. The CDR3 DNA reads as TGTGCCAGCAGTGAAGCTGGCGTTTGGGAGGGTCAGCCCCAGCATTTT. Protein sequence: CASSEAGVWEGQPQHF.

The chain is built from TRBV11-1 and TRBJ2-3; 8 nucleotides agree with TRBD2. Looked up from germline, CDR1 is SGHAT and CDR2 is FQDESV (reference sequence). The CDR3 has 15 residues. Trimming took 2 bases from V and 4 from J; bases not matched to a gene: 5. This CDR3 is CASSLSAGEADTQYF. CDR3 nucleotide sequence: TGTGCCAGCAGCTTATCAGCGGGAGAGGCAGATACGCAGTATTTT.

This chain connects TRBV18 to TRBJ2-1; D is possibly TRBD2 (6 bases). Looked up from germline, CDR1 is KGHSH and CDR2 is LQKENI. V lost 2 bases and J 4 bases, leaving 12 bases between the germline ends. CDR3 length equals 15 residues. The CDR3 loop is CASSPGTFQYNEQFF. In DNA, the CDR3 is TGTGCCAGCTCACCAGGGACTTTCCAATACAATGAGCAGTTCTTC.

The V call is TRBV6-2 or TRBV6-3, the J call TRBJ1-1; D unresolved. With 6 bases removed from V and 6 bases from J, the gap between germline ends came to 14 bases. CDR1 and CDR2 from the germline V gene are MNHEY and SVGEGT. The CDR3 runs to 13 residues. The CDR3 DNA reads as TGTGCCAGCAGCCCCACGGGTGCATCTGAAGCTTTCTTT. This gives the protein CASSPTGASEAFF.

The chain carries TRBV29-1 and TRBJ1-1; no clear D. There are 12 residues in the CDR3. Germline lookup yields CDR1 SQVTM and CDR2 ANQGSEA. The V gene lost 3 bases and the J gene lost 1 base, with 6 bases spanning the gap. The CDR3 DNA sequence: TGCAGCGTTGATCCGGGGAACACTGAAGCTTTCTTT. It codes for CSVDPGNTEAFF.

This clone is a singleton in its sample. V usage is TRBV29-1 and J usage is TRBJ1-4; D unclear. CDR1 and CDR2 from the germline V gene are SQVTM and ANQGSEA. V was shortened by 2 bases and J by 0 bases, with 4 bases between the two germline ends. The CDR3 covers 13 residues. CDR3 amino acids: CSVESATNEKLFF. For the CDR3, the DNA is TGCAGCGTTGAATCAGCAACTAATGAAAAACTGTTTTTT.

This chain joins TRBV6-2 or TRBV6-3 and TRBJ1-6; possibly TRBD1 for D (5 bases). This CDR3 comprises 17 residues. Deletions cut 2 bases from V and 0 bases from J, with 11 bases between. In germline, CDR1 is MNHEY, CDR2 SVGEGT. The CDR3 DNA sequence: TGTGCCAGCAGTTACAGCGGGGGGAGCTCCTATAATTCACCCCTCCACTTT. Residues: CASSYSGGSSYNSPLHF.

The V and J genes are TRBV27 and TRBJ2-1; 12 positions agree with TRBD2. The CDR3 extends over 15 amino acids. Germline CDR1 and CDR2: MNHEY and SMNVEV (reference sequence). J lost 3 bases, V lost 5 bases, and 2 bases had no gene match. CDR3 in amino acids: CASSQGLAGYNEQFF. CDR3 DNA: TGTGCCAGCAGTCAGGGACTAGCGGGCTACAATGAGCAGTTCTTC.

CDR3 in amino acids: CASSLAGETNEKLFF. CDR3 coding DNA: TGTGCCAGCAGCTTAGCGGGAGAAACTAATGAAAAACTGTTTTTT. This chain links TRBV7-2 with TRBJ1-4; D is undetermined. Germline V CDR1 and CDR2: SGHTA, FQGNSA. The CDR3 is 15 amino acids. V lost 0 bases to trimming and J lost 1 base, with 6 bases between them.

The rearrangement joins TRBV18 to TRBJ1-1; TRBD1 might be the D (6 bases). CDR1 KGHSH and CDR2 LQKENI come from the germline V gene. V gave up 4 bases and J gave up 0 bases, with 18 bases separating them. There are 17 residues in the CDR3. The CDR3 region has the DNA TGTGCCAGCTCACTCCGTTACCGGGACACCATGAACACTGAAGCTTTCTTT. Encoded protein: CASSLRYRDTMNTEAFF.

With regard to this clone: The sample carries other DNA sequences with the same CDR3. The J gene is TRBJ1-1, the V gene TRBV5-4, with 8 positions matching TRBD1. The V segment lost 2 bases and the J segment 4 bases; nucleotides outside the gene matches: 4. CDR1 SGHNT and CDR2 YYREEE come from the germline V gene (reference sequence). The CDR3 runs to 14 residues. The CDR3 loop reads CASSFGQGPTEAFF. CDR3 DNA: TGTGCCAGCAGCTTCGGACAGGGCCCCACTGAAGCTTTCTTT.

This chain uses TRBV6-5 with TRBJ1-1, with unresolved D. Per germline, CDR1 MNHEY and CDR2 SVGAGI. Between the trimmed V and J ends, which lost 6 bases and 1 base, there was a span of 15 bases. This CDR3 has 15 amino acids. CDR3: CASRPWRVANTEAFF. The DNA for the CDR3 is TGTGCCAGCAGACCGTGGAGGGTTGCGAACACTGAAGCTTTCTTT.

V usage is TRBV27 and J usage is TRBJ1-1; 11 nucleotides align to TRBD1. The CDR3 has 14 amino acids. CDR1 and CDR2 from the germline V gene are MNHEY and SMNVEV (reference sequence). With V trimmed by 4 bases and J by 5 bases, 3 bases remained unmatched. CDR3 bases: TGTGCCAGCAGTTCGGGACAGGGGGGAACTGAAGCTTTCTTT. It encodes CASSSGQGGTEAFF.

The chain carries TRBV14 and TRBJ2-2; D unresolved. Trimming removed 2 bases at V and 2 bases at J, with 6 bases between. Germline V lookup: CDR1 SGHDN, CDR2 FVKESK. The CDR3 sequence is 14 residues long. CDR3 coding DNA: TGTGCCAGCAGCCAAAACAGTAACACCGGGGAGCTGTTTTTT. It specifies CASSQNSNTGELFF.

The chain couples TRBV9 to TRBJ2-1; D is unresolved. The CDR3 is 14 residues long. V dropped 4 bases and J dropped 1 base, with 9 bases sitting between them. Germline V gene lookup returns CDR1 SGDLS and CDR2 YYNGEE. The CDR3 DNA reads TGTGCCAGCAGCCCCCCAGGATCCTACAATGAGCAGTTCTTC. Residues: CASSPPGSYNEQFF.

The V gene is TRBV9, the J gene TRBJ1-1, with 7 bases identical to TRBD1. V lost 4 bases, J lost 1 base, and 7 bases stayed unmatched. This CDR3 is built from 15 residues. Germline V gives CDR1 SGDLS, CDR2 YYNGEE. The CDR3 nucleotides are TGTGCCAGCAGCCCAGGGGGGACAGCGAACACTGAAGCTTTCTTT. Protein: CASSPGGTANTEAFF.

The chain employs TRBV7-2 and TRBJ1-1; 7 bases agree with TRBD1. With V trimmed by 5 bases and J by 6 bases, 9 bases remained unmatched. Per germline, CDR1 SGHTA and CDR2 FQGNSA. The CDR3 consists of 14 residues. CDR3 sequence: CASSIMTGPAEAFF. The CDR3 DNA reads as TGTGCCAGCAGCATAATGACAGGGCCCGCTGAAGCTTTCTTT.